Sequencing of this T cell receptor (beta chain) was carried out in a study of regulatory T cells in long-lasting Graves disease. Time point reported: newly diagnosed GD, antithyroid drugs for less than 3 months. Following extraction of RNA from PBMCs, that RNA was used to make the TCR library. This clonotype has a handful of counts. The CDR3 has 16 amino acids. The ends lost 0 bases at V and 4 bases at J; junction bases unmatched: 7. Looked up from germline, CDR1 is MNHEY and CDR2 is SVGAGI. Arm-PCR with iRepertoire HTBI primers amplified the CDR3 regions for these TCR beta libraries. TCRdb redid the calling of the multiplex PCR reads with MiXCR, one entry per CDR3 protein. This sample has over 200,000 distinct CDR3 sequences, with 15% to 20% found just once. This sample was shared with a second study, whose subject was T cells in Graves' hyperthyroidism and ophthalmopathy.

The genes are TRBV6-5 and TRBJ1-2; the match to TRBD1 covers 8 bases. This material consisted of peripheral blood mononuclear cells (PBMCs), taken at new diagnosis, from a patient treated with antithyroid drugs. The receptor's source is a young woman with Graves disease. CDR3 residues: CASSYSSGGGGYGYTF. CDR3 DNA sequence: TGTGCCAGCAGTTACTCGTCAGGGGGCGGTGGCTATGGCTACACCTTC.